This entry features one T cell receptor beta chain sequence. The specificity of this receptor is unknown. One base away there is no much larger clone; base qualities are not given. TCRbeta CDR3 regions were sequenced with the immunoSEQ Assay. After extraction, genomic DNA underwent amplification by bias-controlled multiplex PCR, followed by high-throughput sequencing. The authors processed their data as follows. To quantify the absolute abundance of each unique TCRbeta CDR3 region, sequences were collapsed and filtered. Usable DNA was measured by amplifying reference genes present in all nucleated cells, and TCRbeta template counts were normalized to that usable DNA to estimate T cell fraction. Repertoire TCRs were annotated as SARS-CoV-2-specific by exact matching of V gene, CDR3 amino acid sequence and J gene to a known reactive TCR set. The reference SARS-CoV-2 TCR set was obtained from MIRA and was filtered for enrichment in COVID-19-positive ImmuneCODE repertoires, whereby public or cross-reactive TCRs were removed. Using the MIRA antigens, annotated TCRs were further analysed by specific ORF or by position within an ORF. Breadth was defined as the number of annotated unique rearrangements divided by the total number of unique productive rearrangements, and depth was defined as the summed frequency of the annotated unique rearrangements. Group comparisons of TCR breadth used two-sided Wilcoxon rank-sum tests. The source is immuneACCESS, and TCRdb retained only in-frame sequences with V and J called. Part of the clones is not carried over; for the studies checked, unresolved V genes explain less than half of this, and the remainder is unexplained. From that table come the V and J calls and clone size; the DNA was used to work out D and trimming. The sample table holds 200,000 to 300,000 clones, of which around nine tenths were seen once. The ten largest clones add up to roughly 10% of the sample.

The intended sense of this specimen's treatment or condition label: about 20 received Ad26.COV2.S at low or high dose, single or two shots; several received placebo; per-sample allocation not given. For vaccine and placebo recipients, repertoires were sequenced using samples collected on day 63 after the first injection. Between 29 July and 7 August 2020, Cohort 1b enrolled about two dozen adults aged 18-55 years at one site in Boston, USA. Ad26.COV2.S was a replication-incompetent adenovirus type 26 vector expressing a prefusion-stabilized SARS-CoV-2 spike protein from the original Wuhan strain. The record originates from a study of Ad26.COV2.S vaccination and SARS-CoV-2 variants (dated by TCRdb to about 2021). With regard to the full study: Vaccine-arm donors came from COV1001, a multicentre, randomized, double-blind, placebo-controlled phase I-IIa trial of Ad26.COV2.S in healthy adults. A total of some 30 samples were included in the TCR-sequenced set, comprising around 19 Ad26.COV2.S vaccine recipients, 5 placebo recipients and 8 SARS-CoV-2 convalescent individuals. Throughout the experiments and outcome assessment, investigators stayed blinded to trial group allocation. TCRbeta repertoire sequencing served as the tool for gauging how specific and how broad the SARS-CoV-2-reactive T cell receptors were following Ad26.COV2.S vaccination. Ad26.COV2.S was given intramuscularly at 5x10^10 or 1x10^11 viral particles, as a single shot or as two shots 56 days apart. Trial participants were randomized into five groups of five: low-dose or high-dose Ad26.COV2.S given once or twice, or placebo on both occasions.

The research as a whole found: After vaccination, substantial breadth of spike-specific CD8+ and CD4+ T cell responses was reported. Comparing responses between vaccine doses or regimens was not something the study was powered to do. The authors noted that total T cell responses may have been underestimated by the TCR breadth and depth analyses. Higher spike-specific TCR breadth was observed in Ad26.COV2.S recipients than in placebo recipients (P = 0.0014). Non-spike TCR breadth was comparable between vaccine and placebo recipients, consistent with the vaccine containing only spike.

The clonotype was recovered from a person aged 18-65 years who received the Ad26.COV2.S COVID-19 vaccine or a placebo. The input for sequencing was peripheral blood, taken in a trial of Ad26.COV2.S vaccine versus placebo.

The DNA sequence is as follows: TGCGCCAGCAGCTTGGCGGCTAGCGGGGCCTCGTTAGGCACAGATACGCAGTATTTT. Its protein is CASSLAASGASLGTDTQYF. The V gene is TRBV5-1 and the J gene is TRBJ2-3; a stretch of 9 junction bases matches TRBD2. Reading the germline V gene gives CDR1 SGHRS and CDR2 YFSETQ. Here V drops 0 bases and J drops 1 base, and the junction holds 12 bases not matched to any gene. From the cysteine through the phenylalanine, the CDR3 covers 19 amino acids. The DNA shown is the 57-base CDR3, in frame from base 1.